Presented here are 17 T cell receptor beta chains from one specimen sequenced in a study of blood T cell repertoires in COVID-19. Profiled with immunoSEQ multiplex PCR; TCRdb holds only in-frame clones, not every one. The repertoire holds roughly 410,000 clones, with about nine tenths as singletons. Sequenced material: peripheral blood. Receptors originate from a woman aged 40 to 50 with COVID-19, enrolled during active disease.

The V and J genes are TRBV6-2 or TRBV6-3 and TRBJ1-1; D is unclear. Germline CDR1 MNHEY, CDR2 SVGEGT. V lost 4 bases to trimming and J lost 4 bases, with 13 bases between them. This CDR3 is built from 14 residues. The CDR3 DNA reads TGTGCCAGCAGTTCGAGACGGGTGGGCACTGAAGCTTTCTTT. It specifies CASSSRRVGTEAFF.

This chain uses TRBV28 with TRBJ1-2; TRBD1 aligns across 10 bases. V was clipped by 2 bases and J by 1 base; unmatched bases: 4. This CDR3 has 16 amino acids. Per the germline V gene, CDR1 is MDHEN and CDR2 is SYDVKM. This chain's CDR3 is CASSLPGQGFNYGYTF. The CDR3 nucleotides read TGTGCCAGCAGTTTACCGGGACAGGGGTTTAACTATGGCTACACCTTC.

This clone was counted only a few times. The chain links TRBV5-4 to TRBJ1-4, with TRBD1 matching 9 bases. The V gene end was trimmed by 1 base and the J gene end by 3 bases; junction bases not matched to a gene: 1. Germline lookup yields CDR1 SGHNT and CDR2 YYREEE (reference sequence). This CDR3 has 15 residues. CDR3 bases: TGTGCCAGCAGCTTGCGGACAGGGGCTAATGAAAAACTGTTTTTT. Residues: CASSLRTGANEKLFF.

The gene calls are TRBV9 and TRBJ1-1; no clear D gene. Looked up from germline, CDR1 is SGDLS and CDR2 is YYNGEE. CDR3 length: 13 amino acids. V gave up 0 bases and J gave up 1 base, with 4 bases separating them. CDR3 loop: CASSVAQNTEAFF. The CDR3 nucleotides are TGTGCCAGCAGCGTAGCCCAGAACACTGAAGCTTTCTTT.

The gene calls are TRBV12-3 or TRBV12-4 and TRBJ1-1, with D unresolved. The CDR3 length is 12 residues. The ends were cut back, 8 bases at V and 3 bases at J, with 10 bases in the middle. The CDR3 DNA sequence: TGTGCCAGCTTTAGCGGTTACACTGAAGCTTTCTTT. It specifies CASFSGYTEAFF.

The chain is built from TRBV10-3 and TRBJ2-1; tentative D call: TRBD1 (6 bases). The CDR3 loop spans 14 amino acids. The V end lost 3 bases, the J end lost 6 bases, and 12 bases lay between the germline ends. Germline-derived CDR1 and CDR2 are ENHRY and SYGVKD. Here the CDR3 DNA reads TGTGCCATCAGTGATAGGCAGGGGTCCAATGAGCAGTTCTTC. Amino acids: CAISDRQGSNEQFF.

The chain joins TRBV13 to TRBJ2-5; a weak D match, TRBD2 (6 bases). Per the germline V gene, CDR1 is PRHDT and CDR2 is FYEKMQ (reference sequence). Trimming took off 4 bases at V and 5 bases at J, with 17 bases between the two ends. This CDR3 comprises 15 residues. Written as DNA, the CDR3 is TGTGCCAGCAGCTCCGGGGGTGCAGGGACGGAGACCCAGTACTTC. It encodes CASSSGGAGTETQYF.

The CDR3 coding sequence is TGTGCCAGTACTTACCGACAGGGTAGCAATCAGCCCCAGCATTTT. This gives the protein CASTYRQGSNQPQHF. The chain joins TRBV19 to TRBJ1-5; 7 positions agree with TRBD1. The V segment lost 7 bases and the J segment 0 bases; nucleotides outside the gene matches: 6. CDR1 and CDR2 (germline): LNHDA, SQIVND (reference sequence). The CDR3 consists of 15 residues. The complete variable domain, with remaining parts taken from reference TRBV19 and TRBJ1-5, reads DGGITQSPKYLFRKEGQNVTLSCEQNLNHDAMYWYRQDPGQGLRLIYYSQIVNDFQKGDIAEGYSVSREKKESFPLTVTSAQKNPTAFYLCASTYRQGSNQPQHFGDGTRLSIL.

This clone was observed a few times. The chain joins TRBV2 to TRBJ2-2; 9 bases map to TRBD1. CDR3 length: 14 residues. The V gene's germline CDR1 is SNHLY and CDR2 FYNNEI. Unmatched junction bases numbered 6, after V lost 6 bases and J lost 7 bases. The CDR3 DNA reads TGTGCCAGCAGGAAACAGGGGGCAAGCGGGGAGCTGTTTTTT. This sequence encodes CASRKQGASGELFF.

V and J are TRBV5-6 and TRBJ1-3; D is possibly TRBD1 (6 bases). CDR1 is SGHDT and CDR2 is YYEEEE in the germline V gene. V lost 2 bases to trimming and J lost 4 bases, with 13 bases between them. This CDR3 region has 15 residues. The CDR3 nucleotides read TGTGCCAGCAGCTTAAAAACCCAGGGGGGAAACACCATATATTTT. Amino acid sequence: CASSLKTQGGNTIYF.

The chain is built from TRBV29-1 and TRBJ1-1; D gene ambiguous. The germline CDR1 and CDR2 sequences are SQVTM and ANQGSEA. Trimming pared 3 bases from V and 2 bases from J, leaving 10 bases between. CDR3 length equals 13 residues. CDR3 bases: TGCAGCGTTGACGGCAGGACTAACACTGAAGCTTTCTTT. It specifies CSVDGRTNTEAFF. Combining the CDR3 with reference TRBV29-1 and TRBJ1-1 gives the whole variable domain SAVISQKPSRDICQRGTSLTIQCQVDSQVTMMFWYRQQPGQSLTLIATANQGSEATYESGFVIDKFPISRPNLTFSTLTVSNMSPEDSSIYLCSVDGRTNTEAFFGQGTRLTVV.

V is TRBV9 and J is TRBJ1-2, with a weak D call TRBD1 (5 bases). Germline CDR1 reads SGDLS; CDR2 reads YYNGEE. This CDR3 contains 14 residues. The ends were cut back, 4 bases at V and 4 bases at J, with 14 bases in the middle. The CDR3 coding sequence is TGTGCCAGCAGCCTCGACAGTATCCCCTATGGCTACACCTTC. This sequence encodes CASSLDSIPYGYTF.

This rearrangement joins TRBV19 to TRBJ2-4, with D tentatively TRBD1 (5 bases). The CDR3 is made up of 12 amino acids. The V end was cut by 6 bases, the J end by 3 bases, with 6 bases between. The germline V gene encodes CDR1 LNHDA and CDR2 SQIVND (reference sequence). The CDR3 coding sequence is TGTGCCAGTAGGACAGTCAAAAACATTCAGTACTTC. Protein sequence: CASRTVKNIQYF. The full variable domain, its missing parts supplied by reference TRBV19 and TRBJ2-4, is DGGITQSPKYLFRKEGQNVTLSCEQNLNHDAMYWYRQDPGQGLRLIYYSQIVNDFQKGDIAEGYSVSREKKESFPLTVTSAQKNPTAFYLCASRTVKNIQYFGAGTRLSVL.

V is TRBV18 and J is TRBJ1-2; 8 bases map to TRBD1. Germline V gives CDR1 KGHSH, CDR2 LQKENI. The V segment lost 3 bases and the J segment 13 bases; nucleotides outside the gene matches: 13. The CDR3 sequence is 14 residues long. CDR3 amino acids: CASSPVPGQELRTF. Here the CDR3 DNA reads TGTGCCAGCTCACCGGTCCCGGGACAGGAGTTGCGCACCTTC.

V is TRBV7-3 and J is TRBJ2-3, with TRBD2 matching 11 bases. CDR1 is SGHTA and CDR2 is FQGTGA in the germline V gene. J was trimmed by 0 bases and V by 5 bases; bases with no gene match: 4. The length of the CDR3 is 16 residues. Written as DNA, the CDR3 is TGTGCCAGCAGCCCCCGGACTAGCGGGAGCACAGATACGCAGTATTTT. Amino acid sequence: CASSPRTSGSTDTQYF.

This chain joins TRBV18 and TRBJ2-7; 11 nucleotides match TRBD2. This CDR3 contains 14 residues. CDR1 and CDR2 from the germline V gene are KGHSH and LQKENI. Unmatched junction bases numbered 2, after V lost 3 bases and J lost 4 bases. CDR3 residues: CASSPGLAVYEQYF. The CDR3, as DNA: TGTGCCAGCTCACCGGGACTAGCGGTTTACGAGCAGTACTTC. The full variable domain, its missing parts supplied by reference TRBV18 and TRBJ2-7, is NAGVMQNPRHLVRRRGQEARLRCSPMKGHSHVYWYRQLPEEGLKFMVYLQKENIIDESGMPKERFSAEFPKEGPSILRIQQVVRGDSAAYFCASSPGLAVYEQYFGPGTRLTVT.

The chain couples TRBV4-3 to TRBJ1-4; D unclear. Germline CDR1 LGHNA, CDR2 YSLEER. The V gene lost 0 bases and the J gene lost 7 bases, with 15 bases spanning the gap. This CDR3 contains 16 residues. This CDR3 is CASSQDGPLVSEKLFF. The CDR3 DNA follows: TGCGCCAGCAGCCAAGATGGGCCCTTAGTTAGTGAAAAACTGTTTTTT.